What follows are 10 T cell receptor beta chains derived from one specimen sequenced in a study of T cells in narcolepsy. Some clones are missing from TCRdb's copy, which holds only in-frame ones; the method was immunoSEQ multiplex PCR. The sample includes fewer than 25,000 clones, 81% of them seen just once. The sequenced sample was memory (CD45RA-) CD4+ T cells from blood. These receptors were obtained from a human donor in good health.

The table lists this clone with a count of one. V and J are TRBV5-1 and TRBJ2-5, with 8 bases lining up with TRBD1. J gave up 0 bases and V 4 bases, and 2 bases lay outside the gene matches. Germline CDR1 SGHRS, CDR2 YFSETQ. The CDR3 runs 14 residues. The CDR3 reads CASSATGDQETQYF. CDR3 bases: TGCGCCAGCAGCGCGACAGGGGACCAAGAGACCCAGTACTTC. Supplemented by reference TRBV5-1 and TRBJ2-5, the full variable domain reads KAGVTQTPRYLIKTRGQQVTLSCSPISGHRSVSWYQQTPGQGLQFLFEYFSETQRNKGNFPGRFSGRQFSNSRSEMNVSTLELGDSALYLCASSATGDQETQYFGPGTRLLVL.

The rearrangement joins TRBV10-3 to TRBJ1-2; TRBD1 might be the D (5 bases). V lost 3 bases and J 3 bases, leaving 14 bases between the germline ends. Germline assignment: CDR1 ENHRY and CDR2 SYGVKD. There are 15 residues in the CDR3. CDR3 nucleotide sequence: TGTGCCATCAGTGACCGACAGAGTGTATACTATGGCTACACCTTC. It specifies CAISDRQSVYYGYTF.

The chain links TRBV4-1 to TRBJ2-3; 12 bases match TRBD1. Germline V lookup: CDR1 MGHRA, CDR2 YSYEKL. J lost 4 bases, V lost 0 bases, and 2 bases had no gene match. The CDR3 runs 16 residues. Here the CDR3 DNA reads TGCGCCAGCAGCCAAGAAGGGACAGGGGGCGCAGATACGCAGTATTTT. It codes for CASSQEGTGGADTQYF.

J is TRBJ1-5 and V is TRBV5-6; D is possibly TRBD1 (6 bases). The germline V gene encodes CDR1 SGHDT and CDR2 YYEEEE. CDR3 size: 15 residues. The V and J ends lost 1 base and 4 bases respectively, with 12 bases between them. CDR3 residues: CASSLTGRGNQPQHF. In nucleotides, the CDR3 is TGTGCCAGCAGCTTGACAGGGAGGGGGAATCAGCCCCAGCATTTT.

The chain combines TRBV10-3 with TRBJ2-2; 11 positions agree with TRBD1. The CDR3 runs to 15 residues. After removal of 6 bases from V and 2 bases from J, the junction contained 2 bases not matched to a gene. In germline, CDR1 is ENHRY, CDR2 SYGVKD. CDR3 sequence (DNA): TGTGCCATCAGAGGGACAGGGGGTAACACCGGGGAGCTGTTTTTT. Its translation is CAIRGTGGNTGELFF.

V gene TRBV7-3 combines with J gene TRBJ2-1, with 7 bases aligning to TRBD2. Germline V CDR1 and CDR2: SGHTA, FQGTGA. The V gene end was trimmed by 1 base and the J gene end by 0 bases; junction bases not matched to a gene: 3. The CDR3 loop spans 16 amino acids. This CDR3 reads CASSLKAGSSYNEQFF. The CDR3 DNA reads TGTGCCAGCAGCTTAAAAGCGGGGAGCTCCTACAATGAGCAGTTCTTC. Full variable domain (missing parts from reference TRBV7-3 and TRBJ2-1): GAGVSQTPSNKVTEKGKYVELRCDPISGHTALYWYRQSLGQGPEFLIYFQGTGAADDSGLPNDRFFAVRPEGSVSTLKIQRTERGDSAVYLCASSLKAGSSYNEQFFGPGTRLTVL.

The V gene is TRBV4-1, the J gene TRBJ2-7; 7 nucleotides align to TRBD1. Trimming removed 0 bases from V and 9 bases from J; junction bases left unmatched: 5. Germline V lookup: CDR1 MGHRA, CDR2 YSYEKL. The CDR3 loop spans 13 amino acids. CDR3 protein: CASSQDQGGGQYF. CDR3 nucleotide sequence: TGCGCCAGCAGCCAAGATCAAGGGGGCGGGCAGTACTTC.

V is TRBV2 and J is TRBJ2-5, with no clear D. Germline V gives CDR1 SNHLY, CDR2 FYNNEI. V lost 8 bases, J lost 5 bases, and 6 bases lay in between. The CDR3 contains 10 residues. CDR3 nucleotides: TGTGCCAGCTCACGGGAGACCCAGTACTTC. Translation: CASSRETQYF.

In its sample, this clone was seen once. This rearrangement joins TRBV19 to TRBJ2-3, with D hard to call. Trimming removed 7 bases at V and 3 bases at J, with 14 bases between. The CDR3 has 14 amino acids. Germline values: CDR1 LNHDA, CDR2 SQIVND (reference sequence). This CDR3 reads CASTEDSWTDTQYF. The CDR3 bases are TGTGCCAGTACCGAGGATTCATGGACAGATACGCAGTATTTT.

This chain uses TRBV6-1 with TRBJ1-2; the D gene is possibly TRBD1 (5 bases). The CDR3 runs 12 residues. V was shortened by 5 bases and J by 4 bases, with 8 bases between the two germline ends. Germline V gene data show CDR1 as MNHNS and CDR2 as SASEGT. Written as DNA, the CDR3 is TGTGCCAGCAGTCTGGGGCCCTATGGCTACACCTTC. Translating gives CASSLGPYGYTF.